This T cell receptor beta chain was profiled in a study of blood T cells in healthy people across ages. V gave up 5 bases and J gave up 0 bases; unmatched junction bases: 3. CDR3 length: 15 amino acids. Germline V lookup: CDR1 SGHTA, CDR2 FQGNSA. With regard to this clonotype: Its specificity is not known.

Study results and caveats: Age advanced and TCR beta diversity per million T cells fell, roughly linearly.

A second PCR, run for about 7 to 11 cycles, used a sample-barcoded 5' primer plus a J-beta primer mix. Through a template-switch adaptor with 12 random nucleotides, each cDNA molecule received a tag. In TCRdb, the 5' RACE reads were re-called with MiXCR into one record per CDR3 protein. The table includes about 800,000 distinct CDR3 sequences, around a quarter detected once. The same specimen was also included in a second study, on T cells of mothers and their children.

The receptor's source is a boy aged 5-17 years in good health. The chain joins TRBV7-2 to TRBJ2-2; 7 nucleotides match TRBD1. Sequencing input: blood. CDR3: CASSPTGSNTGELFF. CDR3 nucleotides: TGTGCCAGCAGCCCGACAGGGTCGAACACCGGGGAGCTGTTTTTT.